This is a list of T cell receptor beta chains from one sample in a study of blood T cells in healthy people across ages. One entry per CDR3 protein results from TCRdb running MiXCR on the 5' RACE reads. Here the sample spans about 1.7 million distinct CDR3 sequences, roughly 27% being singletons. The sample was blood. The receptors stem from a woman in her twenties or thirties in good health. CDR3s include the opening cysteine and the closing phenylalanine or tryptophan. Each record gives: clone size, V gene, J gene, D gene, CDR3 DNA, CDR3 protein. D genes are given only for firm matches. Clone size, where shown, is once, few, many, or a class for clones that have expanded.

-	TRBV12-3/TRBV12-4	TRBJ1-1	-	TGTGCCAGCAGTTTGGGTCGGAAGGGTGAAGCTTTCTTT	CASSLGRKGEAFF
-	TRBV7-9	TRBJ2-1	TRBD1	TGTGCCAGCAGCGCACCGGGACAGGGGAGGATTGATGAGCAGTTCTTC	CASSAPGQGRIDEQFF
few	TRBV7-2	TRBJ2-3	-	TGTGCCAGCAGCTTAGAGATGCCTGGCCAGGGTACGCAGTATTTT	CASSLEMPGQGTQYF
few	TRBV20-1	TRBJ2-7	TRBD2	TGCAGTGCTAGAGATTCCGGACTACTAGCGGGTACTTACGAGCAGTACTTC	CSARDSGLLAGTYEQYF
few	TRBV29-1	TRBJ1-1	-	TGCAGCGCCTTGGGGGGCCAAGGGAGCACTGAAGCTTTCTTT	CSALGGQGSTEAFF
-	TRBV20-1	TRBJ1-1	-	TGCAGTGCTAGAGATCTACGGCCGAGGGTCTGGGGCACTGAAGCTTTCTTT	CSARDLRPRVWGTEAFF
-	TRBV5-1	TRBJ2-3	-	TGCGCCAGCAGCCCCCAGGGCCCCGAGGGCACAGATACGCAGTATTTT	CASSPQGPEGTDTQYF
many	TRBV7-2	TRBJ1-2	TRBD1	TGTGCCAGCAGCTCCTGGGACAGGGGGGCCTATGGCTACACCTTC	CASSSWDRGAYGYTF
-	TRBV30	TRBJ2-3	-	TGTGCCTGGATACTCCCCGGATCTATCACAGATACGCAGTATTTT	CAWILPGSITDTQYF
-	TRBV6-2/TRBV6-3	TRBJ1-5	-	TGTGCCAGCAGTTACGTTTCGGGGTCGGGGAATCAGCCCCAGCATTTT	CASSYVSGSGNQPQHF
few	TRBV7-9	TRBJ2-7	-	TGTGCCAGCAGCTTATTCGGGAGAGACTACGAGCAGTACTTC	CASSLFGRDYEQYF
many	TRBV10-3	TRBJ2-7	TRBD2	TGTGCCATCAGTGAGTTCGGACTAGCGGGAGGGCTTTCCGAGCAGTACTTC	CAISEFGLAGGLSEQYF
few	TRBV4-2	TRBJ2-5	-	TGTGCCAGCAGCCAAGAGGACCCGGGGGCCGGTGTAGAGACCCAGTACTTC	CASSQEDPGAGVETQYF
-	TRBV29-1	TRBJ1-1	-	TGCAGCGTTGCCAGACTGATGAACACTGAAGCTTTCTTT	CSVARLMNTEAFF
-	TRBV20-1	TRBJ1-5	TRBD1	TGCAGTGCAAGGGACAGGCGGTCAGATCAGCCCCAGCATTTT	CSARDRRSDQPQHF
few	TRBV5-1	TRBJ2-3	TRBD2	TGCGCCAGCAGCTGGGGTAGCGGGGAGGGCACAGATACGCAGTATTTT	CASSWGSGEGTDTQYF
many	TRBV5-1	TRBJ2-3	-	TGCGCCAGCAGCTTGGGGTCTGGCGGTTTCACAGATACGCAGTATTTT	CASSLGSGGFTDTQYF
few	TRBV12-3/TRBV12-4	TRBJ2-1	TRBD2	TGTGCCAGCAGTTTATCCGGCGGGAGGATGGATGAGCAGTTCTTC	CASSLSGGRMDEQFF
-	TRBV20-1	TRBJ2-2	-	TGCAGTGCTAGAGTCCGGACAGCGAACACCGGGGAGCTGTTTTTT	CSARVRTANTGELFF
few	TRBV28	TRBJ1-4	TRBD1	TGTGCCAGCAGCTCCACGCCGGGACAGGGGGGTGAAAAACTGTTTTTT	CASSSTPGQGGEKLFF
-	TRBV20-1	TRBJ1-5	-	TGCAGTGCTAGAGCCGGGGTGTTTAGTCGTCAAGTGGGGAAGCCCCAGCATTTT	CSARAGVFSRQVGKPQHF
-	TRBV14	TRBJ1-2	-	TGTGCCAGCAGCCTCCCGGACAGCAACTATGGCTACACCTTC	CASSLPDSNYGYTF
-	TRBV6-5	TRBJ2-4	-	TGTGCCAGCAGTTACCGGGCCCCTCCGTCGTATCAGTACTTC	CASSYRAPPSYQYF
-	TRBV3-1	TRBJ2-4	-	TGTGCCAGCAGCCACCACACCGGGAATCAAAAAAACATTCAGTACTTC	CASSHHTGNQKNIQYF
many	TRBV5-1	TRBJ2-5	-	TGCGCCAGCGGCGACTTGCAAGAGACCCAGTACTTC	CASGDLQETQYF
few	TRBV7-3	TRBJ2-3	-	TGTGCCAGCAAGGGGGGCGGCACGGATACGCAGTATTTT	CASKGGGTDTQYF
many	TRBV6-1	TRBJ2-1	TRBD1	TGTGCCAGCAGTGTCGAGACAGGGGGCTACAATGAGCAGTTCTTC	CASSVETGGYNEQFF
-	TRBV7-9	TRBJ2-3	-	TGTGCCAGCAGTTACTCGAAGTTAGCGTTTCCAGATACGCAGTATTTT	CASSYSKLAFPDTQYF
few	TRBV25-1	TRBJ2-5	TRBD2	TGTGCCAGCAGTCGGACTAGCGGGAGTGAAGAGGCCCAGTACTTC	CASSRTSGSEEAQYF
many	TRBV12-3/TRBV12-4	TRBJ2-7	-	TGTGCCTCCCACAGGAGCGGGTCTTACGAGCAGTACTTC	CASHRSGSYEQYF
many	TRBV28	TRBJ2-5	TRBD2	TGTGCCAGCAGACCGGGACTAGCCGCTGAGACCCAGTACTTC	CASRPGLAAETQYF
many	TRBV28	TRBJ1-2	TRBD1	TGTGCCAGCAACTCCAGGGGGCAGGATGGCTACACCTTC	CASNSRGQDGYTF
-	TRBV4-3	TRBJ1-1	TRBD1	TGCGCCAGCAGCCAAGGACAGGGGGCGCGGAACACTGAAGCTTTCTTT	CASSQGQGARNTEAFF
-	TRBV12-3/TRBV12-4	TRBJ2-1	-	TGTGCCAGCAGCCAGCGGGTGGTGGATGAGCAGTTCTTC	CASSQRVVDEQFF
few	TRBV5-1	TRBJ2-7	-	TGCGCCAGCAGCCCGGGGGGGACAGGGTCGGACGAGCAGTACTTC	CASSPGGTGSDEQYF
few	TRBV12-3/TRBV12-4	TRBJ2-7	TRBD1	TGTGCCAGCAGTTCCCCGAGGGGGCACAGCTCCTACAATGAGCAGTACTTC	CASSSPRGHSSYNEQYF
many	TRBV29-1	TRBJ2-1	-	TGCAGCGTTACCGACAGCTCCTACAATGAGCAGTTCTTC	CSVTDSSYNEQFF
few	TRBV7-9	TRBJ1-3	-	TGTGCCAGCAGCTTAGACTTCTCTGGAAACACCATATATTTT	CASSLDFSGNTIYF
many	TRBV18	TRBJ2-5	-	TGTGCCAGCAGTCCCCTGGAGGAGACCCAGTACTTC	CASSPLEETQYF
-	TRBV27	TRBJ1-6	-	TGTGCCAGCAGTCCACCGGACAGTTCCTATAATTCACCCCTCCACTTT	CASSPPDSSYNSPLHF
-	TRBV6-1	TRBJ2-3	-	TGTGCCAGCAGTGAATTTCGGGCCACAGATACGCAGTATTTT	CASSEFRATDTQYF
few	TRBV7-2	TRBJ2-7	-	TGTGCCAGCAGTCGTTATATACAGGGTACCTACGAGCAGTACTTC	CASSRYIQGTYEQYF
-	TRBV10-3	TRBJ1-2	-	TGTGCCATCAGCAAGGGGGAGGCACTCATCTATGGCTACACCTTC	CAISKGEALIYGYTF
many	TRBV11-1	TRBJ2-7	TRBD1	TGTGCCAGCAGCGGCCTAGGGACAGCTCCTTCCTCGAGCTCCTACGAGCAGTACTTC	CASSGLGTAPSSSSYEQYF
few	TRBV20-1	TRBJ2-2	TRBD2	TGCAGTGCTGTTCTAGCGGGGGGGCCGAGAAGAACCGGGGAGCTGTTTTTT	CSAVLAGGPRRTGELFF
-	TRBV24-1	TRBJ2-4	TRBD2	TGTGCCACCAGTGCGGGCGGGGGGGGATTTGAAAACATTCAGTACTTC	CATSAGGGGFENIQYF
few	TRBV28	TRBJ2-7	TRBD1	TGTGCCAGCAGGTGGGGGACAGGGGCGTCCGAGCAGTACTTC	CASRWGTGASEQYF
few	TRBV12-3/TRBV12-4	TRBJ2-4	-	TGTGCCAGCAGTTTCCGCGGGAACAGCTATTCAGAGCAGTACTTC	CASSFRGNSYSEQYF
-	TRBV24-1	TRBJ2-4	-	TGTGCCACCAGTGATTTATTGGCGGCGAGTAATGAGCAGTACTTC	CATSDLLAASNEQYF
-	TRBV10-3	TRBJ2-1	TRBD2	TGTGCCATCAGTGAGAGGGGCGGGAGGGGGTACAATGAGCAGTTCTTC	CAISERGGRGYNEQFF
few	TRBV10-3	TRBJ1-1	-	TGTGCCATCAAACTTTCCTCCGGCACTGAAGCTTTCTTT	CAIKLSSGTEAFF
few	TRBV5-1	TRBJ2-5	TRBD2	TGCGCCAGTGGTAGCGGGAACCAAGAGACCCAGTACTTC	CASGSGNQETQYF
-	TRBV10-3	TRBJ2-1	-	TGTGCCATCAGTTCTAGCGAACCAATCAATGAGCAGTTCTTC	CAISSSEPINEQFF
few	TRBV6-5	TRBJ1-1	-	TGTGCCAGCAGTTACTTTTTCGGACCCACTGAAGCTTTCTTT	CASSYFFGPTEAFF